The entry below describes one T cell receptor (beta chain). Clones were sequenced by immunoSEQ multiplex PCR, and TCRdb holds only the in-frame ones, with some missing. The sample holds approximately 97,000 clones, roughly nine tenths seen once. The sample is drawn from a study of blood T cell repertoires in COVID-19. The V end lost 6 bases, the J end lost 6 bases, and 11 bases lay between the germline ends. From germline, CDR1 is SNHLY and CDR2 FYNNEI. The CDR3 is 13 amino acids. This TCR was recovered from a man in his fifties or sixties with acute or convalescent COVID-19. The chain employs TRBV2 and TRBJ1-4; tentative D call: TRBD1 (6 bases). Sequencing was carried out using peripheral blood. Here the CDR3 reads CASSGTSHEKLFF. CDR3 in DNA: TGTGCCAGCAGCGGGACAAGCCATGAAAAACTGTTTTTT.